This T cell receptor (beta chain) was retrieved from a study of blood T cell repertoires in COVID-19. About the research overall: Samples came from the United States, Italy and Spain, spanning acute and convalescent COVID-19. PBMCs, B-cell-depleted T cells, or T cells provided the cDNA or gDNA that made up the material.

Seattle patients were enrolled while actively infected and followed longitudinally. The CDR3 extends over 15 amino acids. Trimming removed 4 bases from V and 3 bases from J, with 16 bases in between. The germline gives CDR1 MNHEY, CDR2 SMNVEV (reference sequence). Original data processing: By means of reference gene primer amplification, nucleated cell counts were estimated. TCRdb's copy holds only in-frame clones and misses some; the assay was immunoSEQ multiplex PCR. D and trimming come from the DNA, and the V and J calls and clone size come from that table. The table records 300,000 to 400,000 clones, more than 75% of them present only once.

The clonotype was recovered from a woman between 45 and 60 years old with COVID-19, enrolled during active disease. The chain couples TRBV27 to TRBJ2-7, with TRBD1 as a possible D gene (6 bases). The sample taken for sequencing was peripheral blood. CDR3 residues: CASSSGTTFFYEQYF. CDR3 DNA sequence: TGTGCCAGCAGTTCCGGGACAACCTTTTTCTACGAGCAGTACTTC.